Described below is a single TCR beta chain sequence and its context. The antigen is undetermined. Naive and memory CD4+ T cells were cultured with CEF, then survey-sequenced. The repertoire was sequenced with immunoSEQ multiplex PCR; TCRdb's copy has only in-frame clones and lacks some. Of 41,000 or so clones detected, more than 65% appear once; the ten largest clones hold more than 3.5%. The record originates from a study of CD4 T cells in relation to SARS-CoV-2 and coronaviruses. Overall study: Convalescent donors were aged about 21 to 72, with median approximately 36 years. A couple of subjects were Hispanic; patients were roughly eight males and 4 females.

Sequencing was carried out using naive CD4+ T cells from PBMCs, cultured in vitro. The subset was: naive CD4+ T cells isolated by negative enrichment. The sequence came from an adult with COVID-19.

The CDR3 nucleotides read TGTGCCAGCAGTTTAGGGCAGGGTGGAGCGGGAGTTAGTACAGATACGCAGTATTTT. Translation: CASSLGQGGAGVSTDTQYF. V is TRBV28 and J is TRBJ2-3; 8 bases map to TRBD2. The CDR3 extends over 19 amino acids. Germline V gives CDR1 MDHEN, CDR2 SYDVKM. V was pared by 2 bases and J by 3 bases, with 16 bases of the junction left unmatched.